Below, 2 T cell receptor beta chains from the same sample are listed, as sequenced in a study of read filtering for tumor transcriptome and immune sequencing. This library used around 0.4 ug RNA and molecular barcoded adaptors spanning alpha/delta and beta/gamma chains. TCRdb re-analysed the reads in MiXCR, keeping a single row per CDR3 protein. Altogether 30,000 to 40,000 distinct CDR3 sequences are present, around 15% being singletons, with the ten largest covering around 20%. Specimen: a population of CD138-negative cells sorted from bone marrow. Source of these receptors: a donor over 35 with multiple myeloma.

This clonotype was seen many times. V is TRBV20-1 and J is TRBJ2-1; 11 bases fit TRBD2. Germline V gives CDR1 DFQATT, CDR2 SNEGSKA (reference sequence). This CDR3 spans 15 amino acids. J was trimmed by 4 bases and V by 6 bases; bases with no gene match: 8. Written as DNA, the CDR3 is TGCAGTGCGAGGGCACTAGCGGGGGCATACAATGAGCAGTTCTTC. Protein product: CSARALAGAYNEQFF.

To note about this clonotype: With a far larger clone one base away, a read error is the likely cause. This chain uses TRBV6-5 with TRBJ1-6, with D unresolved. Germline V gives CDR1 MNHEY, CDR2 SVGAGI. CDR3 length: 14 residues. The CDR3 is CASSQRPINSHLHF. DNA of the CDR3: TGTGCCAGCAGCCAAAGACCGATTAATTCACACCTCCACTTT.